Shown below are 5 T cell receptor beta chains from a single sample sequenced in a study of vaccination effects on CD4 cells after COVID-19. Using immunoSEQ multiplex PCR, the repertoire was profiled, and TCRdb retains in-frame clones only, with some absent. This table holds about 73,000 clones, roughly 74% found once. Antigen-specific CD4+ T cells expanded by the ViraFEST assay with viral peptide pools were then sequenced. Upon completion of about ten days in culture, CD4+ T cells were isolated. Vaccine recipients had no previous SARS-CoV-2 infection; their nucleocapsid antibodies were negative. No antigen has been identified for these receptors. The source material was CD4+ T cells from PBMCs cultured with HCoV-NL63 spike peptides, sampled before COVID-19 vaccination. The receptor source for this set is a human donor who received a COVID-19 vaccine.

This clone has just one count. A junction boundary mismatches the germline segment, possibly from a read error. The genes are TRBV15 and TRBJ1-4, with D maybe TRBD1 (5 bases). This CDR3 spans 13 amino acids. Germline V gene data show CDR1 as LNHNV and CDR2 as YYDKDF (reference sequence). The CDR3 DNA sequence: TGTGCCACCAGCAGGGACACTAGTGAAAAACTGTTTTTT. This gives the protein CATSRDTSEKLFF.

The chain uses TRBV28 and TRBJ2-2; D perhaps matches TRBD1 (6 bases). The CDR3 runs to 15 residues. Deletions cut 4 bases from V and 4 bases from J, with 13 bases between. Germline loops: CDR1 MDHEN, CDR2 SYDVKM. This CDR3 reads CASSYAGAGTGELFF. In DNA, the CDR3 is TGTGCCAGCAGTTACGCAGGGGCAGGCACCGGGGAGCTGTTTTTT.

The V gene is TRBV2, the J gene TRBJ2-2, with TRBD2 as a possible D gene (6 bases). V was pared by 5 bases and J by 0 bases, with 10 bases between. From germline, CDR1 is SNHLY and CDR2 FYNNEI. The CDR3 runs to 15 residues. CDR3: CASSRDSTNTGELFF. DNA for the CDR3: TGTGCCAGCAGTCGGGACTCCACGAACACCGGGGAGCTGTTTTTT.

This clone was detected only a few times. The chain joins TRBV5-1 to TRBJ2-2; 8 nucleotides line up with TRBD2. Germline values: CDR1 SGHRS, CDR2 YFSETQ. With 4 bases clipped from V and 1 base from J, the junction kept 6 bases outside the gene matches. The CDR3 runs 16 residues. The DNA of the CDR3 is TGCGCCAGCAGCACCTGGACTAGCCGGAACACCGGGGAGCTGTTTTTT. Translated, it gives CASSTWTSRNTGELFF.

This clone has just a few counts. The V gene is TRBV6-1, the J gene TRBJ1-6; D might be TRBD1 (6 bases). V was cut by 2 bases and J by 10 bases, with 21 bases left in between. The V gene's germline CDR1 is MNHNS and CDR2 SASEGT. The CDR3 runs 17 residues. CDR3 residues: CASSELFMGARGSPLHF. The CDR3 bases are TGTGCCAGCAGTGAATTGTTTATGGGGGCTCGGGGCTCACCCCTCCACTTT.